This TCR beta chain derives from a study of cytomegalovirus exposure and HLA in healthy donors. The germline gives CDR1 SEHNR, CDR2 FQNEAQ (reference sequence). After removal of 3 bases from V and 7 bases from J, the junction contained 4 bases not matched to a gene. The CDR3 sequence is 14 residues long. Some clones are missing from TCRdb's copy, which holds only in-frame ones; the method was immunoSEQ multiplex PCR. Counted here are some 120,000 clones, around nine tenths occurring once; the ten biggest clones make up 1.2% to 1.5%. This TCR was recovered from a man aged 25-40 years in good health and CMV-seronegative. The sequenced material came from PBMCs. The chain couples TRBV7-9 to TRBJ2-2; the match to TRBD1 covers 8 bases. The CDR3 bases are TGTGCCAGCAGCTTGGACAGGGAAGGCGGGGAGCTGTTTTTT. Protein sequence: CASSLDREGGELFF.